This TCR beta chain was documented in a study of shared T cell receptors in the human thymus. Method: immunoSEQ multiplex PCR; TCRdb's copy keeps in-frame clones and lacks some. The sample shows roughly 500,000 clones, about four fifths of them seen only once. V gave up 1 base and J gave up 0 bases; unmatched junction bases: 3. The CDR3 is 17 amino acids. CDR1 is LNHNV and CDR2 is YYDKDF in the germline V gene (reference sequence). The same data also contributed to another study, on human thymus T cells. Turning to that study: Thymic and blood repertoires showed apparently biased V and J gene usage.

The rearrangement joins TRBV15 to TRBJ1-5, with 10 bases identical to TRBD1. The sequence derives from a boy under three years old with a congenital heart defect. The sample consisted of thymocytes. The CDR3 reads CATSRVGTGVSNQPQHF. The CDR3 DNA follows: TGTGCCACCAGCAGAGTTGGGACAGGGGTTAGCAATCAGCCCCAGCATTTT.